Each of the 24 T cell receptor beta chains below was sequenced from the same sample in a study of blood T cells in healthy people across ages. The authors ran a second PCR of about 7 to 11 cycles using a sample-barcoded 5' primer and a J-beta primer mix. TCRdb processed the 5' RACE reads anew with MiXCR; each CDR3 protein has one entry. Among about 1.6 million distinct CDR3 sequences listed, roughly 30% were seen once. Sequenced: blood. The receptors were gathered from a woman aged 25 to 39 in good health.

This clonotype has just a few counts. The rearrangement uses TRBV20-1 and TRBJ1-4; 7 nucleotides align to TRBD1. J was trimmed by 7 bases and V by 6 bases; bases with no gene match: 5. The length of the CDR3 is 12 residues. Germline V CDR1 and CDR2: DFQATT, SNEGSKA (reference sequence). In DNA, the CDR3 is TGCAGTGCCCGGACAGGCCGTGAAAAACTGTTTTTT. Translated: CSARTGREKLFF.

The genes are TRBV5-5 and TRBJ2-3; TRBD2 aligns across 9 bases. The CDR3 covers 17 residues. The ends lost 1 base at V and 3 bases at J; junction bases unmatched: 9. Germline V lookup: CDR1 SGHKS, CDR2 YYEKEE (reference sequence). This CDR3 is CASSLYRSGGQTDTQYF. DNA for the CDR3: TGTGCCAGCAGCTTGTACCGGAGCGGGGGGCAGACAGATACGCAGTATTTT.

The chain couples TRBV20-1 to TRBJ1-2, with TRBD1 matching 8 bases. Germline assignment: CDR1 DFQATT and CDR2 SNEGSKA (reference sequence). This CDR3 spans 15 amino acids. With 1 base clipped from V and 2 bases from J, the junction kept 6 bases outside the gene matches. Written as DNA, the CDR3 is TGCAGTGCTAGAGGCGGACAGGGAGGGAACTATGGCTACACCTTC. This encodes CSARGGQGGNYGYTF.

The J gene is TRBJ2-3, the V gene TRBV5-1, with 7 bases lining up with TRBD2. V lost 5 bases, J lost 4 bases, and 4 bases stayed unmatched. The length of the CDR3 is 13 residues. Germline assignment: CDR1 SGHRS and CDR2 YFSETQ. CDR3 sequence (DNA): TGCGCCAGCAGGAACCGGGAGGCAGATACGCAGTATTTT. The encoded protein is CASRNREADTQYF.

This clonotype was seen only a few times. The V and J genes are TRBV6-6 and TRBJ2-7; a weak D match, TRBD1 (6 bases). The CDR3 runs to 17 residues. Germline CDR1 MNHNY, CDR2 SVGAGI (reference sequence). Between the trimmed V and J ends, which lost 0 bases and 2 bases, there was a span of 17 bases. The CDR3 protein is CASSYSNRVQRPYEQYF. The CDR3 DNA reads TGTGCCAGCAGTTACTCCAACAGGGTTCAGAGACCCTACGAGCAGTACTTC.

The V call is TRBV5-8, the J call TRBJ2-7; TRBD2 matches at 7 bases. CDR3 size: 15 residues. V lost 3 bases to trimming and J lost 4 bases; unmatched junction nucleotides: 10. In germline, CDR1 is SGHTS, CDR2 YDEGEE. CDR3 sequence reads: CASSWEGIPPYEQYF. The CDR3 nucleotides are TGTGCCAGCAGCTGGGAGGGAATTCCCCCATACGAGCAGTACTTC.

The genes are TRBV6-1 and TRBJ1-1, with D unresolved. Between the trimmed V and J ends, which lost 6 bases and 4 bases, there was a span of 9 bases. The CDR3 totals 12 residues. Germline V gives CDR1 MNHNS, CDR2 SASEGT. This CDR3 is CASRWTGTEAFF. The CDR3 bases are TGTGCCAGCAGATGGACTGGCACTGAAGCTTTCTTT.

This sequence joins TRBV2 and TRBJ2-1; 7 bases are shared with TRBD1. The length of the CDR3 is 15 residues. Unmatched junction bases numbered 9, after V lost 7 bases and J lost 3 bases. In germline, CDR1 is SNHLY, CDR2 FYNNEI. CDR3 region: CASKLTGDNYNEQFF. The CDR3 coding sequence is TGTGCCAGCAAACTCACAGGGGACAACTACAATGAGCAGTTCTTC.

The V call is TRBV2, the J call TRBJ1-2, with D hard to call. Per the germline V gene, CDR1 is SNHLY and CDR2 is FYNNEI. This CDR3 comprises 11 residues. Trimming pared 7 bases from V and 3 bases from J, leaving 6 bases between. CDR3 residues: CASTPDYGYTF. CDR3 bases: TGTGCCAGCACGCCGGACTATGGCTACACCTTC.

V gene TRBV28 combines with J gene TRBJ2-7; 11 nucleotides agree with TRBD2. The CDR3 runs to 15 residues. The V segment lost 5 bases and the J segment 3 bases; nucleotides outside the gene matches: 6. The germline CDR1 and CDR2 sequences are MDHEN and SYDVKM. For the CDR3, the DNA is TGTGCCAGCAGTGCACCACTAGCGGGAGTCTACGAGCAGTACTTC. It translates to CASSAPLAGVYEQYF.

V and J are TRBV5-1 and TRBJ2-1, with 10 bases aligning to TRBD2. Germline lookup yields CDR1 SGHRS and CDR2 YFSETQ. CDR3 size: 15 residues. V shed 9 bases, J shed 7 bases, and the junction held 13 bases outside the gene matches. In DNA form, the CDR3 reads TGCGCCACGTCCCTGGGTAGCGGGAGGAGAAATGAGCAGTTCTTC. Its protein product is CATSLGSGRRNEQFF.

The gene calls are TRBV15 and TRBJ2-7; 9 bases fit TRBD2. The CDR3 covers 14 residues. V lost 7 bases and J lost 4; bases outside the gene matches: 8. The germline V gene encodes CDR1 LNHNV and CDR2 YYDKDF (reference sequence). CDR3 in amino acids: CATNLAGSGYEQYF. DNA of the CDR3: TGTGCCACCAACCTAGCGGGATCCGGATACGAGCAGTACTTC. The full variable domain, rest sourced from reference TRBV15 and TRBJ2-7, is DAMVIQNPRYQVTQFGKPVTLSCSQTLNHNVMYWYQQKSSQAPKLLFHYYDKDFNNEADTPDNFQSRRPNTSFCFLDIRSPGLGDTAMYLCATNLAGSGYEQYFGPGTRLTVT.

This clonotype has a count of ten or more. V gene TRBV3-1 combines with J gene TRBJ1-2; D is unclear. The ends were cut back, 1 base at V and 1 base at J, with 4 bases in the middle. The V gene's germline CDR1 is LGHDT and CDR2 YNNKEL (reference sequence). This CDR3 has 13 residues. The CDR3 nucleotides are TGTGCCAGCAGCCAAGGGGTTAACTATGGCTACACCTTC. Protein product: CASSQGVNYGYTF. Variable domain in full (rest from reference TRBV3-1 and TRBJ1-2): DTAVSQTPKYLVTQMGNDKSIKCEQNLGHDTMYWYKQDSKKFLKIMFSYNNKELIINETVPNRFSPKSPDKAHLNLHINSLELGDSAVYFCASSQGVNYGYTFGSGTRLTVV.

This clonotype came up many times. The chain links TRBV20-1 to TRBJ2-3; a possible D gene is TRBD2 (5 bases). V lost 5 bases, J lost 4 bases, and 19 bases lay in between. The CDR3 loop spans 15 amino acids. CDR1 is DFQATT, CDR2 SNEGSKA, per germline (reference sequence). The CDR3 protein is CSAPLRRGSADTQYF. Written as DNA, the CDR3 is TGCAGTGCTCCTTTACGCAGAGGGAGTGCAGATACGCAGTATTTT.

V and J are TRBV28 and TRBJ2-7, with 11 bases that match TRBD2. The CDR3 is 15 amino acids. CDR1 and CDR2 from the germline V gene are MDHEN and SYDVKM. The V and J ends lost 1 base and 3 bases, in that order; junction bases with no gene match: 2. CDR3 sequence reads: CASSLLLAGGYEQYF. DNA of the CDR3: TGTGCCAGCAGTTTATTGCTAGCGGGAGGCTACGAGCAGTACTTC.

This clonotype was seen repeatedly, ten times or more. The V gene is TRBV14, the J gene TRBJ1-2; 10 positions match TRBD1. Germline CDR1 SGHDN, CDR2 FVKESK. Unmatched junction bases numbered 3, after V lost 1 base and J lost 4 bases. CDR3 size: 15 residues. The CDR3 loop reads CASSQGDRGAYGYTF. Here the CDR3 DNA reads TGTGCCAGCAGCCAAGGGGACAGGGGTGCCTATGGCTACACCTTC.

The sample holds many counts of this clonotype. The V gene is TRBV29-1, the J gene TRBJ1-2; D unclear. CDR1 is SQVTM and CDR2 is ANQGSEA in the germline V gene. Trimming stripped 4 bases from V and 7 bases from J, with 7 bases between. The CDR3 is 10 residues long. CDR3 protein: CSVGIPGYTF. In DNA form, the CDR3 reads TGCAGCGTTGGAATCCCTGGCTACACCTTC. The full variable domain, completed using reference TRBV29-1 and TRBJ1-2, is SAVISQKPSRDICQRGTSLTIQCQVDSQVTMMFWYRQQPGQSLTLIATANQGSEATYESGFVIDKFPISRPNLTFSTLTVSNMSPEDSSIYLCSVGIPGYTFGSGTRLTVV.

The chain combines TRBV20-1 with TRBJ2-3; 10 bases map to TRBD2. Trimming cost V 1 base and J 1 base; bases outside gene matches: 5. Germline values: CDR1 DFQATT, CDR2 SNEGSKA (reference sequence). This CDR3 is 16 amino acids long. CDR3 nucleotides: TGCAGTGCTAGAGTGGGGACTAGCGTAGGCACAGATACGCAGTATTTT. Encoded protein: CSARVGTSVGTDTQYF.

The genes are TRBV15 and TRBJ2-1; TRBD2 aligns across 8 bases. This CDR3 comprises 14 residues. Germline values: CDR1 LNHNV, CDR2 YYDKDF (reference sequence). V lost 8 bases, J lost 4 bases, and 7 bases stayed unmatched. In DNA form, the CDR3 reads TGTGCCACCTCGGGAGGGGATAATTACAATGAGCAGTTCTTC. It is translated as CATSGGDNYNEQFF.

CDR3 in amino acids: CASSVEGGWREGRNEQFF. The CDR3 nucleotides read TGTGCCAGCAGCGTAGAGGGGGGATGGCGGGAGGGTCGCAATGAGCAGTTCTTC. This sequence joins TRBV9 and TRBJ2-1, with TRBD2 identical over 9 bases. Per germline, CDR1 SGDLS and CDR2 YYNGEE. With 0 bases clipped from V and 6 bases from J, the junction kept 13 bases outside the gene matches. The CDR3 covers 18 residues.

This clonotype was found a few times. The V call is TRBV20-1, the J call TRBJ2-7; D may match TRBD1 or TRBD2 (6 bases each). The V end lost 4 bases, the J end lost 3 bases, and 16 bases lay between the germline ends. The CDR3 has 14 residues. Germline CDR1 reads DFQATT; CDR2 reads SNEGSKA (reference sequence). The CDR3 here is CSATRQGGYYEQYF. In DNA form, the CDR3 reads TGCAGTGCTACCCGTCAAGGGGGGTACTACGAGCAGTACTTC.

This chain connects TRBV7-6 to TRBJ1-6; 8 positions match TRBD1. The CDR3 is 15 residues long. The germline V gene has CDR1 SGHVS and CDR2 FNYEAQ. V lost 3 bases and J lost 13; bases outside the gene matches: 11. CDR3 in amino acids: CASSFGQGPRSPLHF. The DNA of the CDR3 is TGTGCCAGCAGCTTCGGACAGGGCCCTAGGTCTCCCCTCCACTTT.

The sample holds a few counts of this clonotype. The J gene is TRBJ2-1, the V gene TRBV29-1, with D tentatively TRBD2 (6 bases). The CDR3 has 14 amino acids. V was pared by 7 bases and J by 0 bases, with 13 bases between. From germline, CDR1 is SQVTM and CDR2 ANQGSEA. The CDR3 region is CSATGLSSYNEQFF. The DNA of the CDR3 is TGCAGCGCCACGGGACTGAGCTCCTACAATGAGCAGTTCTTC.

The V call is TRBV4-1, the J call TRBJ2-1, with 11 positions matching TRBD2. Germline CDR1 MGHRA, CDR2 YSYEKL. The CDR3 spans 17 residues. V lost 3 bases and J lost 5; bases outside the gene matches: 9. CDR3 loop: CASSQDRLAGLDNEQFF. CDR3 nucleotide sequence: TGCGCCAGCAGCCAGGATCGACTAGCGGGATTAGACAATGAGCAGTTCTTC.